This entry features one T cell receptor beta chain sequence. Its antigen is unidentified. Trimming removed 3 bases from V and 8 bases from J; junction bases left unmatched: 13. CDR1 is MGHRA and CDR2 is YSYEKL in the germline V gene. The CDR3 runs to 16 residues. Some 30,000 T cell genomes (approximately 190 ng DNA) went into each sorted-subset replicate. Methods used by the authors: Junction-only immunoSEQ data arrived without quality scores, meaning filtering differed. Generated by immunoSEQ multiplex PCR, the TCRdb table keeps only in-frame clones and is missing some. That table is the source of V, J and clone size, and D and trimming were worked out from the DNA. The table records nearly 1 million clones, 76% of them present only once. The data originate from a study of shared clonotypes between healthy human individuals. Findings and limits, study-wide: The study found lower generation probabilities in non-shared clonotypes than in those shared by all four donors.

The clonotype originates from a man aged 18 to 30 in good health. This chain links TRBV4-1 with TRBJ1-2, with 9 bases aligning to TRBD1. Sequencing input: memory CD4+ T cells sorted from blood. Subset denoted: CD45RA-negative fraction. In DNA, the CDR3 is TGCGCCAGCAGCCAGCCGGGACAGGGATTATTATTCGGCTACACCTTC. It yields the protein CASSQPGQGLLFGYTF.